This is a list of T cell receptor beta chains from one sample in a study of T cells after yellow fever vaccination. From the 5' RACE reads, TCRdb called clonotypes with MiXCR, one entry per CDR3 protein. The sample carries about 75,000 distinct CDR3 sequences, around 7.1% recorded once. Sequenced here: CD8+ T cells sorted from PBMCs, sampled 10 days after the first yellow fever vaccination. These receptors were taken from a man aged 18 to 29 who received the YFV17D yellow fever vaccine. CDR3s include the opening cysteine and the closing phenylalanine or tryptophan. A D gene is named only where the DNA matches it firmly. Clone size is given for some rows only: seen once, a few or many times, or a class if the clone is expanded.

size | J | D | V | CDR3 | DNA
many | TRBJ1-3 | - | TRBV7-6 | CASTSGGHLAGNTIYF | TGTGCCAGCACTAGCGGGGGCCACCTGGCTGGAAACACCATATATTTT
- | TRBJ1-5 | TRBD1 | TRBV7-2 | CASSLTGENGNQPQHF | TGTGCCAGCAGCCTGACAGGGGAGAACGGCAATCAGCCCCAGCATTTT
many | TRBJ2-7 | - | TRBV27 | CASSSLDSGEQYF | TGTGCCAGCAGTTCACTCGACAGCGGCGAGCAGTACTTC
many | TRBJ1-3 | - | TRBV4-2 | CASSQDRGPGNTIYF | TGTGCCAGCAGCCAAGATCGAGGTCCTGGAAACACCATATATTTT
many | TRBJ2-1 | - | TRBV5-1 | CASSPPGGGNEQFF | TGCGCCAGCAGCCCGCCCGGGGGAGGAAATGAGCAGTTCTTC
many | TRBJ2-1 | - | TRBV20-1 | CSASGGGPRFF | TGCAGTGCTAGTGGCGGGGGCCCGCGGTTCTTC
many | TRBJ2-2 | - | TRBV29-1 | CSVGLAGELFF | TGCAGCGTTGGACTAGCCGGGGAGCTGTTTTTT
few | TRBJ2-3 | TRBD1 | TRBV14 | CASSQTGGAGDTQYF | TGTGCCAGCAGCCAAACAGGGGGCGCGGGAGATACGCAGTATTTT
many | TRBJ2-3 | - | TRBV7-6 | CASSLAVLSPDTQYF | TGTGCCAGCAGCTTAGCGGTTCTATCCCCAGATACGCAGTATTTT
many | TRBJ2-5 | - | TRBV11-2 | CASSFAETQYF | TGTGCCAGCAGCTTCGCGGAGACCCAGTACTTC
- | TRBJ2-3 | TRBD2 | TRBV6-1 | CASSPSELAGHTDTQYF | TGTGCCAGCAGCCCATCTGAACTAGCGGGACACACAGATACGCAGTATTTT
- | TRBJ2-2 | TRBD2 | TRBV7-9 | CASSPAAGEVTGELFF | TGTGCCAGCAGCCCAGCGGCGGGGGAGGTCACCGGGGAGCTGTTTTTT
- | TRBJ2-3 | - | TRBV12-3/TRBV12-4 | CASSLGGMDTQYF | TGTGCCAGCAGTTTGGGCGGGATGGATACGCAGTATTTT
- | TRBJ1-2 | - | TRBV5-5 | CASTPTPGRSIYGYTF | TGTGCCAGCACCCCTACCCCGGGACGCAGCATTTATGGCTACACCTTC
- | TRBJ1-1 | - | TRBV7-2 | CTSSHLRVNTEAFF | TGTACCAGCAGCCACCTCAGGGTGAACACTGAAGCTTTCTTT
- | TRBJ2-2 | TRBD1 | TRBV6-2/TRBV6-3 | CAARIQGANTGELFF | TGTGCCGCCCGAATCCAGGGGGCGAACACCGGGGAGCTGTTTTTT
many | TRBJ2-3 | TRBD1 | TRBV5-1 | CASSLGTGGADTDTQYF | TGCGCCAGCAGCCTTGGGACAGGGGGCGCCGACACAGATACGCAGTATTTT
many | TRBJ2-1 | - | TRBV27 | CASSWGNEQFF | TGTGCCAGCAGTTGGGGCAATGAGCAGTTCTTC
- | TRBJ1-1 | - | TRBV5-4 | CASSSGHTNTEAFF | TGTGCCAGCAGTTCGGGACATACGAACACTGAAGCTTTCTTT
many | TRBJ2-3 | - | TRBV5-4 | CASSLDPDTQYF | TGTGCCAGCAGCTTGGATCCAGATACGCAGTATTTT
- | TRBJ2-2 | - | TRBV9 | CASSGKTGELFF | TGTGCCAGCAGCGGCAAGACAGGGGAGCTGTTTTTT
many | TRBJ2-1 | - | TRBV15 | CATRRDQENNGVNEQFF | TGTGCCACCAGAAGAGATCAGGAGAATAACGGTGTAAATGAGCAGTTCTTC
many | TRBJ2-1 | TRBD1 | TRBV24-1 | CATADRGGNEQFF | TGTGCCACCGCCGACAGGGGCGGTAATGAGCAGTTCTTC
- | TRBJ2-6 | TRBD1 | TRBV6-2/TRBV6-3 | CASSKGTALSGANVLTF | TGTGCCAGCAGCAAAGGGACAGCGCTCTCTGGGGCCAACGTCCTGACTTTC
few | TRBJ1-2 | - | TRBV6-5 | CASSYGANLDGYTF | TGTGCCAGCAGTTACGGGGCAAACCTTGATGGCTACACCTTC
- | TRBJ1-4 | TRBD1 | TRBV4-1 | CASSRGTGDEKLFF | TGCGCCAGCAGCCGAGGGACAGGGGATGAAAAACTGTTTTTT
many | TRBJ2-1 | - | TRBV9 | CASSSDNYNEQFF | TGTGCCAGCAGCTCCGACAACTACAATGAGCAGTTCTTC
many | TRBJ2-1 | TRBD2 | TRBV5-1 | CASLGGTSGREQFF | TGCGCCAGCCTCGGTGGGACTAGCGGCCGTGAGCAGTTCTTC
few | TRBJ2-2 | - | TRBV19 | CASSERATGELFF | TGTGCCAGTAGTGAGAGAGCCACCGGGGAGCTGTTTTTT
- | TRBJ2-5 | - | TRBV7-9 | CASLSQGGETQYF | TGTGCCAGCCTGAGTCAGGGCGGGGAGACCCAGTACTTC
- | TRBJ2-3 | - | TRBV4-1 | CASNPRSGITDTQYF | TGCGCCAGTAACCCCCGGTCAGGGATCACAGATACGCAGTATTTT
many | TRBJ2-5 | TRBD2 | TRBV20-1 | CSASRGVEETQYF | TGCAGTGCTTCCCGGGGGGTGGAAGAGACCCAGTACTTC
many | TRBJ1-2 | - | TRBV10-2 | CASRDSGYGYTF | TGCGCCAGCAGGGACTCCGGGTATGGCTACACCTTC
- | TRBJ2-1 | - | TRBV29-1 | CSVRFVRNEQFF | TGCAGCGTTCGATTTGTGAGAAATGAGCAGTTCTTC
few | TRBJ2-5 | - | TRBV12-3/TRBV12-4 | CASSSMPGETQYF | TGTGCCAGCAGTTCAATGCCTGGAGAGACCCAGTACTTC
many | TRBJ1-5 | - | TRBV27 | CASTAFGPHISNQPQHF | TGTGCCAGCACGGCATTCGGACCTCATATCAGCAATCAGCCCCAGCATTTT
many | TRBJ1-5 | - | TRBV6-2/TRBV6-3 | CASSYLGLINQPQHF | TGTGCCAGCAGTTACCTGGGACTGATCAATCAGCCCCAGCATTTT
many | TRBJ1-3 | - | TRBV20-1 | CSARGQESGNTIYF | TGCAGTGCTAGAGGACAGGAATCTGGAAACACCATATATTTT
- | TRBJ2-2 | - | TRBV5-5 | CASSLEGRIYANTGELFF | TGTGCCAGCAGCTTGGAGGGCAGGATTTACGCGAACACCGGGGAGCTGTTTTTT
- | TRBJ2-3 | - | TRBV5-4 | CASSLVGSTDTQYF | TGTGCCAGCAGCTTGGTAGGGAGCACAGATACGCAGTATTTT
many | TRBJ2-3 | - | TRBV6-4 | CASDTQYF | TGTGCCAGCGATACGCAGTATTTT
many | TRBJ2-2 | TRBD1 | TRBV7-2 | CASSPDLDRGATGELFF | TGTGCCAGCAGCCCAGACCTGGACAGGGGGGCGACCGGGGAGCTGTTTTTT
few | TRBJ2-3 | TRBD2 | TRBV27 | CASRGGDRTDTQYF | TGTGCCAGCCGGGGAGGGGACCGCACAGATACGCAGTATTTT
many | TRBJ2-3 | - | TRBV7-2 | CASSISGRSGDTQYF | TGTGCCAGCAGCATTAGTGGCCGCTCGGGGGATACGCAGTATTTT
many | TRBJ2-3 | TRBD1 | TRBV11-2 | CASSSPRGLHTQYF | TGTGCCAGCAGCTCTCCCAGGGGGTTACATACGCAGTATTTT
many | TRBJ1-2 | - | TRBV6-5 | CASSYNSLRDTAYGYTF | TGTGCCAGCAGTTACAATTCTCTTCGGGACACTGCATATGGCTACACCTTC
few | TRBJ2-2 | - | TRBV9 | CASSVRSGELFF | TGTGCCAGCAGCGTTAGATCCGGGGAGCTGTTTTTT
many | TRBJ2-3 | - | TRBV5-6 | CASTQTQYF | TGTGCCAGCACCCAGACGCAGTATTTT
- | TRBJ1-1 | - | TRBV4-1 | CASSPAGLDTEAFF | TGCGCCAGCAGCCCCGCCGGATTGGACACTGAAGCTTTCTTT
- | TRBJ1-1 | - | TRBV7-8 | CASSLTAGNTEAFF | TGTGCCAGCAGCTTAACAGCAGGGAACACTGAAGCTTTCTTT
many | TRBJ2-4 | - | TRBV21-1 | CASSSGGNQPGFKNIQYF | TGTGCCAGCAGCAGTGGAGGGAACCAGCCAGGTTTCAAAAACATTCAGTACTTC
many | TRBJ2-5 | - | TRBV21-1 | CASRASNTQETQYF | TGTGCCAGCAGGGCCTCCAATACACAAGAGACCCAGTACTTC
few | TRBJ2-3 | - | TRBV7-9 | CASSSDTRAIADTQYF | TGTGCCAGCAGCTCCGACACACGGGCCATCGCAGATACGCAGTATTTT
few | TRBJ2-7 | - | TRBV27 | CASSPLGIGMYEQYF | TGTGCCAGCAGTCCCCTTGGAATAGGGATGTACGAGCAGTACTTC
few | TRBJ1-5 | - | TRBV4-3 | CASSQDVGGPQHF | TGCGCCAGCAGCCAAGACGTGGGAGGGCCCCAGCATTTT
- | TRBJ1-1 | - | TRBV19 | CASSIRAGMNTEAFF | TGTGCCAGTAGTATAAGAGCAGGGATGAACACTGAAGCTTTCTTT
many | TRBJ1-2 | TRBD1 | TRBV7-6 | CASSLGGTGGTYGYTF | TGTGCCAGCAGCTTAGGGGGGACAGGGGGGACCTATGGCTACACCTTC
many | TRBJ2-7 | TRBD1 | TRBV4-2 | CASSPPGTGFYEQYF | TGTGCCAGCAGCCCGCCCGGGACAGGATTTTACGAGCAGTACTTC